This section outlines one T cell receptor beta chain sequence together with its context. Its cognate antigen is unknown. This entry is derived from a study of beta chain features in type 1 diabetes. About the study: No patient-donor differences in age, gender, total cells or subset yield. The study examined about 100,000,000 sorted cells across all samples.

General study findings and limits: Across all four CD4+ subsets, people with type 1 diabetes showed modestly shorter TCRB CDR3s.

CDR3 length: 13 amino acids. CDR1 is SEHNR and CDR2 is FQNEAQ in the germline V gene (reference sequence). V lost 7 bases to trimming and J lost 10 bases, with 14 bases between them. Reverse transcribing all isolated RNA meant expressed TCRB transcripts were sequenced. Around 3.7 million reads was the average for naive, central memory and regulatory T cell samples. Clones were read by immunoSEQ multiplex PCR, and TCRdb kept only the in-frame ones, dropping some. Counted here are 310,000 or so clones, 9.3% occurring once; the ten biggest clones make up around 1%. This chain links TRBV7-9 with TRBJ1-6, with a tentative D call TRBD1 (5 bases). The clonotype was recovered from a man aged 25 to 40 with type 1 diabetes. Material: central memory CD4+ T cells from blood. As DNA, the CDR3 is TGTGCCAGCACCCCTGAGGGGTTCTCACCCCTCCACTTT. It codes for CASTPEGFSPLHF.